Listed below are T cell receptor beta chains from one sample, sequenced in a study of blood T cells in healthy people across ages. A single record per CDR3 protein comes from TCRdb applying MiXCR to the 5' RACE reads. This table holds hundreds of thousands of distinct CDR3 sequences, about 50% found once. The sample was blood. These receptors came from a woman of 80 years or more in good health. The CDR3 runs from the conserved cysteine through the conserved F or W. D genes are given only for firm matches. Clone size is given for some rows only: seen once, a few or many times, or a class if the clone is expanded.

clone_size: .
d_call: TRBD2
j_call: TRBJ2-1
v_call: TRBV7-9
cdr3_aa: CASSLSASGGFRSYNEQFF
cdr3_nt: TGTGCCAGCAGCTTATCGGCTAGCGGGGGGTTTAGGTCCTACAATGAGCAGTTCTTC

clone_size: .
d_call: .
j_call: TRBJ2-3
v_call: TRBV12-5
cdr3_aa: CASGSSGGSTDTQYF
cdr3_nt: TGTGCTAGTGGTTCATCGGGGGGCAGCACAGATACGCAGTATTTT

clone_size: few
d_call: .
j_call: TRBJ1-5
v_call: TRBV20-1
cdr3_aa: CSAKRQYSNQPQHF
cdr3_nt: TGCAGTGCTAAGCGACAGTATAGCAATCAGCCCCAGCATTTT

clone_size: many
d_call: .
j_call: TRBJ2-7
v_call: TRBV14
cdr3_aa: CASSQVLASEQYF
cdr3_nt: TGTGCCAGCAGCCAAGTCCTAGCGAGCGAGCAGTACTTC

clone_size: .
d_call: TRBD2
j_call: TRBJ2-3
v_call: TRBV15
cdr3_aa: CATSRDFRSGGTDTQYF
cdr3_nt: TGTGCCACCAGCAGAGATTTTCGTAGCGGGGGGACAGATACGCAGTATTTT

clone_size: once
d_call: TRBD2
j_call: TRBJ2-3
v_call: TRBV12-3/TRBV12-4
cdr3_aa: CASSSMRGAVATGTQYF
cdr3_nt: TGTGCCAGCAGTAGCATGCGGGGGGCCGTTGCCACAGGTACGCAGTATTTT

clone_size: .
d_call: TRBD1
j_call: TRBJ2-5
v_call: TRBV11-3
cdr3_aa: CASSLDRGLNLGRETQYF
cdr3_nt: TGTGCCAGCAGCCTCGACAGGGGTCTTAACCTTGGAAGGGAGACCCAGTACTTC

clone_size: many
d_call: .
j_call: TRBJ2-3
v_call: TRBV27
cdr3_aa: CASSSSRTDTQYF
cdr3_nt: TGTGCCAGCAGCTCCTCTCGTACAGATACGCAGTATTTT

clone_size: .
d_call: .
j_call: TRBJ2-3
v_call: TRBV27
cdr3_aa: CASSLGLLGDTQYF
cdr3_nt: TGTGCCAGCAGTTTAGGACTACTTGGGGATACGCAGTATTTT

clone_size: once
d_call: .
j_call: TRBJ2-3
v_call: TRBV4-1
cdr3_aa: CASSQDTATIWGDTQYF
cdr3_nt: TGCGCCAGCAGCCAAGATACGGCTACTATATGGGGAGATACGCAGTATTTT

clone_size: few
d_call: TRBD2
j_call: TRBJ2-1
v_call: TRBV27
cdr3_aa: CASSKLAVHLIYNEQFF
cdr3_nt: TGTGCCAGCAGTAAACTAGCGGTCCACCTAATATACAATGAGCAGTTCTTC

clone_size: .
d_call: TRBD2
j_call: TRBJ2-3
v_call: TRBV29-1
cdr3_aa: CSAGNVGLAGGGDTQYF
cdr3_nt: TGCAGCGCTGGGAATGTAGGACTAGCGGGAGGAGGAGATACGCAGTATTTT

clone_size: many
d_call: .
j_call: TRBJ2-5
v_call: TRBV5-1
cdr3_aa: CASSLDSRETQYF
cdr3_nt: TGCGCCAGCAGCTTGGACAGTCGAGAGACCCAGTACTTC

clone_size: .
d_call: TRBD2
j_call: TRBJ2-7
v_call: TRBV3-1
cdr3_aa: CASSPIGTSGPLEQYF
cdr3_nt: TGTGCCAGCAGCCCAATAGGGACTAGCGGGCCCTTGGAGCAGTACTTC

clone_size: .
d_call: .
j_call: TRBJ2-7
v_call: TRBV27
cdr3_aa: CASRNIRDYEQYF
cdr3_nt: TGTGCCAGCAGGAACATCCGAGACTACGAGCAGTACTTC

clone_size: .
d_call: TRBD2
j_call: TRBJ2-3
v_call: TRBV14
cdr3_aa: CATSTSGGAGNEQYF
cdr3_nt: TGTGCCACCTCAACTAGCGGGGGAGCGGGCAATGAGCAGTATTTT

clone_size: .
d_call: TRBD1
j_call: TRBJ2-1
v_call: TRBV12-3/TRBV12-4
cdr3_aa: CASSLDWGWDSYNEQFF
cdr3_nt: TGTGCCAGCAGTTTAGACTGGGGGTGGGACAGTTACAATGAGCAGTTCTTC

clone_size: many
d_call: .
j_call: TRBJ2-7
v_call: TRBV29-1
cdr3_aa: CSFWGGLEQYF
cdr3_nt: TGCAGTTTTTGGGGGGGGCTTGAGCAGTACTTC

clone_size: many
d_call: TRBD1
j_call: TRBJ2-1
v_call: TRBV20-1
cdr3_aa: CSARPGQGFYNEQFF
cdr3_nt: TGCAGTGCCCGTCCCGGACAGGGGTTCTACAATGAGCAGTTCTTC

clone_size: .
d_call: .
j_call: TRBJ1-3
v_call: TRBV20-1
cdr3_aa: CSASLGIAGNTIYF
cdr3_nt: TGCAGTGCTAGTTTGGGGATAGCTGGAAACACCATATATTTT

clone_size: .
d_call: .
j_call: TRBJ2-5
v_call: TRBV10-3
cdr3_aa: CAISSSQEAQYF
cdr3_nt: TGCGCCATCAGCTCCTCTCAAGAGGCCCAGTACTTC

clone_size: .
d_call: .
j_call: TRBJ2-7
v_call: TRBV28
cdr3_aa: CASSPARAYEQYF
cdr3_nt: TGTGCCAGCAGTCCCGCTAGGGCCTACGAGCAGTACTTC

clone_size: .
d_call: .
j_call: TRBJ2-3
v_call: TRBV12-3/TRBV12-4
cdr3_aa: CASSFKGGGTDTQYF
cdr3_nt: TGTGCCAGCAGTTTTAAGGGGGGGGGCACAGATACGCAGTATTTT

clone_size: few
d_call: TRBD1
j_call: TRBJ1-5
v_call: TRBV20-1
cdr3_aa: CSGGQGFNHPQHF
cdr3_nt: TGCAGTGGGGGACAGGGCTTCAATCATCCCCAGCATTTT

clone_size: few
d_call: TRBD1
j_call: TRBJ2-6
v_call: TRBV7-9
cdr3_aa: CASSLVGTGISGANVLTF
cdr3_nt: TGTGCCAGCAGCTTAGTTGGGACAGGGATCTCTGGGGCCAACGTCCTGACTTTC

clone_size: few
d_call: .
j_call: TRBJ1-2
v_call: TRBV5-6
cdr3_aa: CASSLGTIDGYTF
cdr3_nt: TGTGCCAGCAGCCTAGGGACTATTGATGGCTACACCTTC

clone_size: .
d_call: TRBD2
j_call: TRBJ2-1
v_call: TRBV10-3
cdr3_aa: CAISGTSGDGEQFF
cdr3_nt: TGTGCCATCAGCGGGACTAGCGGAGATGGTGAGCAGTTCTTC

clone_size: once
d_call: .
j_call: TRBJ1-1
v_call: TRBV9
cdr3_aa: CASNVVGFGTEAFF
cdr3_nt: TGTGCCAGCAACGTAGTAGGGTTTGGCACTGAAGCTTTCTTT

clone_size: .
d_call: .
j_call: TRBJ2-5
v_call: TRBV20-1
cdr3_aa: CSARDQGGGHQETQYF
cdr3_nt: TGCAGTGCTAGAGATCAGGGTGGAGGGCACCAAGAGACCCAGTACTTC